Each of the 19 T cell receptor beta chains below was sequenced from the same sample in a study of cytomegalovirus exposure and HLA in healthy donors. PCR primers comprised 60 Vbeta and 13 Jbeta primers. Clones were sequenced by immunoSEQ multiplex PCR, and TCRdb holds only the in-frame ones, with some missing. The sample records around 90,000 clones, roughly 67% being singletons. Sequences were obtained from PBMCs. These receptors all stem from a woman aged 45 to 65 in good health and CMV-seropositive.

The rearrangement links TRBV5-4 to TRBJ1-1; the D gene is possibly TRBD1 (6 bases). CDR3 length: 16 residues. The germline V gene encodes CDR1 SGHNT and CDR2 YYREEE (reference sequence). The V and J ends lost 1 base and 6 bases respectively, with 19 bases between them. CDR3 bases: TGTGCCAGCAGCTTGTCCAGGGGCCTCCGGGGTGCTGAAGCTTTCTTT. It is translated as CASSLSRGLRGAEAFF.

About this clone itself: Germline and junction disagree at one end, which may indicate a read error. DNA for the CDR3: TGTGCCAGCAGCCAAGTTCAGGGGACGGAATACAATGAGCAGTTCTTC. It encodes CASSQVQGTEYNEQFF. The gene calls are TRBV4-1 and TRBJ2-1; D possibly corresponds to TRBD1 (6 bases). This CDR3 is 16 amino acids long. The germline CDR1 and CDR2 sequences are MGHRA and YSYEKL.

This rearrangement joins TRBV7-2 to TRBJ2-5, with a weak D call TRBD2 (5 bases). The ends were cut back, 3 bases at V and 1 base at J, with 9 bases in the middle. CDR1 is SGHTA, CDR2 FQGNSA, per germline. CDR3 length: 14 residues. The CDR3 protein is CASSFLATQETQYF. For the CDR3, the DNA is TGTGCCAGCAGCTTTTTAGCGACCCAAGAGACCCAGTACTTC.

In this sample, this clone turned up a few times. The CDR3 protein is CASSQPDRVNTEAFF. CDR3 DNA: TGTGCCAGCAGCCAACCGGACAGGGTGAACACTGAAGCTTTCTTT. The chain uses TRBV4-2 and TRBJ1-1, with 8 bases matching TRBD1. The CDR3 is 15 amino acids. V shed 2 bases, J shed 0 bases, and the junction held 2 bases outside the gene matches. The V gene's germline CDR1 is LGHNA and CDR2 YNFKEQ.

The DNA of the CDR3 is TGCGCCAGCAGCTTGGCCCTGGGAGCGAGGGAGACCCAGTACTTC. The encoded protein is CASSLALGARETQYF. The chain couples TRBV5-1 to TRBJ2-5; TRBD2 might be the D (5 bases). Germline assignment: CDR1 SGHRS and CDR2 YFSETQ. CDR3 size: 15 residues. Deletions cut 0 bases from V and 5 bases from J, with 14 bases between.

The rearrangement uses TRBV19 and TRBJ1-1, with D unresolved. Between the trimmed V and J ends, which lost 6 bases and 3 bases, there was a span of 11 bases. From germline, CDR1 is LNHDA and CDR2 SQIVND (reference sequence). This CDR3 region has 13 residues. For the CDR3, the DNA is TGTGCCAGTAGCCTAGGAAGTGACACTGAAGCTTTCTTT. Amino acids: CASSLGSDTEAFF.

V usage is TRBV28 and J usage is TRBJ1-5; 11 bases are shared with TRBD1. The CDR3 is 19 residues long. Trimming cost V 5 bases and J 0 bases; bases outside gene matches: 12. Looked up from germline, CDR1 is MDHEN and CDR2 is SYDVKM. Written as DNA, the CDR3 is TGTGCCAGCAGTCATAGCCGGGACAGGGGGGACAATAGCAATCAGCCCCAGCATTTT. This codes for CASSHSRDRGDNSNQPQHF.

The V and J genes are TRBV30 and TRBJ1-5; weak D call: TRBD1 (6 bases). Trimming took off 3 bases at V and 3 bases at J, with 9 bases between the two ends. Germline CDR1 is GTSNPN and CDR2 is SVGIG (reference sequence). CDR3 size: 13 residues. CDR3 nucleotide sequence: TGTGCCTGGAGGGACAGAGTCAATCAGCCCCAGCATTTT. It is translated as CAWRDRVNQPQHF.

This clone was detected only a few times. This chain uses TRBV7-3 with TRBJ1-2, with D maybe TRBD1 (6 bases). The CDR3 runs to 15 residues. V was shortened by 0 bases and J by 3 bases, with 11 bases between the two germline ends. The germline V gene encodes CDR1 SGHTA and CDR2 FQGTGA. CDR3 bases: TGTGCCAGCAGCTTAACGGGGGCGCGGGACTATGGCTACACCTTC. Amino acids: CASSLTGARDYGYTF.

J is TRBJ2-7 and V is TRBV6-1; 12 nucleotides line up with TRBD2. Trimming took 3 bases from V and 6 from J; bases not matched to a gene: 9. Germline V CDR1 and CDR2: MNHNS, SASEGT. The CDR3 has 16 residues. The CDR3 reads CASSDHPSGGAGEQYF. In DNA form, the CDR3 reads TGTGCCAGCAGTGACCACCCTAGCGGGGGGGCGGGCGAGCAGTACTTC.

The chain couples TRBV28 to TRBJ1-2, with D possibly being TRBD1 (6 bases). CDR1 is MDHEN and CDR2 is SYDVKM in the germline V gene. The germline V and J ends were trimmed by 5 bases and 8 bases, with 15 bases remaining between them. The CDR3 is 13 amino acids. CDR3 protein: CASSLYRVGGYTF. In DNA, the CDR3 is TGTGCCAGCAGTCTCTACAGGGTGGGCGGCTACACCTTC.

This chain links TRBV29-1 with TRBJ2-7; 9 bases match TRBD1. The CDR3 covers 15 residues. With V trimmed by 1 base and J by 2 bases, 6 bases remained unmatched. Per the germline V gene, CDR1 is SQVTM and CDR2 is ANQGSEA. The CDR3 is CSVEGDRENPYEQYF. As DNA, the CDR3 is TGCAGCGTTGAAGGGGACAGGGAGAACCCCTACGAGCAGTACTTC.

Here the CDR3 reads CASSLIGGITDTQYF. The CDR3 DNA reads TGTGCCAGCAGCTTAATAGGGGGAATCACAGATACGCAGTATTTT. The rearrangement links TRBV7-9 to TRBJ2-3; D perhaps matches TRBD1 (6 bases). Trimming pared 2 bases from V and 2 bases from J, leaving 11 bases between. CDR1 SEHNR and CDR2 FQNEAQ come from the germline V gene (reference sequence). This CDR3 spans 15 amino acids. Drawing the rest from reference TRBV7-9 and TRBJ2-3, the complete variable domain is DTGVSQNPRHKITKRGQNVTFRCDPISEHNRLYWYRQTLGQGPEFLTYFQNEAQLEKSRLLSDRFSAERPKGSFSTLEIQRTEQGDSAMYLCASSLIGGITDTQYFGPGTRLTVL.

This chain joins TRBV4-2 and TRBJ1-4, with unresolved D. V lost 3 bases and J 3 bases, leaving 14 bases between the germline ends. Germline loops: CDR1 LGHNA, CDR2 YNFKEQ. The CDR3 is 16 residues long. CDR3 residues: CASSQGEGIANEKLFF. The CDR3 DNA follows: TGTGCCAGCAGCCAGGGAGAGGGAATTGCTAATGAAAAACTGTTTTTT.

The genes are TRBV13 and TRBJ1-2, with D tentatively TRBD1 (6 bases). The CDR3 is 12 amino acids. The germline V gene encodes CDR1 PRHDT and CDR2 FYEKMQ (reference sequence). Trimming pared 4 bases from V and 8 bases from J, leaving 11 bases between. The DNA for the CDR3 is TGTGCCAGCAGCTACAGTGGGGGCGGCTACACCTTC. Amino acids: CASSYSGGGYTF.

This chain joins TRBV18 and TRBJ1-6; possible D gene TRBD1, 5 bases. The CDR3 is 14 residues long. Trimming cost V 6 bases and J 8 bases, with 14 bases left between them. Germline CDR1 reads KGHSH; CDR2 reads LQKENI. In nucleotides, the CDR3 is TGTGCCAGCTCGTTAAAAGGGGATGATTCACCCCTCCACTTT. Amino acids: CASSLKGDDSPLHF.

The chain links TRBV28 to TRBJ1-3; the D is unclear. V was shortened by 6 bases and J by 0 bases, with 15 bases between the two germline ends. This CDR3 comprises 16 residues. CDR1 and CDR2 from the germline V gene are MDHEN and SYDVKM. In nucleotides, the CDR3 is TGTGCCAGCAGACAAGTAGAGGGAAACTCTGGAAACACCATATATTTT. Protein product: CASRQVEGNSGNTIYF. Filled out from reference TRBV28 and TRBJ1-3, the complete variable domain reads DVKVTQSSRYLVKRTGEKVFLECVQDMDHENMFWYRQDPGLGLRLIYFSYDVKMKEKGDIPEGYSVSREKKERFSLILESASTNQTSMYLCASRQVEGNSGNTIYFGEGSWLTVV.

The J gene is TRBJ1-5, the V gene TRBV28; the D is unclear. The CDR3 contains 13 residues. Germline V gene lookup returns CDR1 MDHEN and CDR2 SYDVKM. Trimming cost V 6 bases and J 6 bases, with 12 bases left between them. Written as DNA, the CDR3 is TGTGCCAGCAGAATCCGTAAGAGTCAGCCCCAGCATTTT. It is translated as CASRIRKSQPQHF.

The chain has TRBV15 and TRBJ2-3; D is ambiguous. Germline assignment: CDR1 LNHNV and CDR2 YYDKDF (reference sequence). With 5 bases removed from V and 6 bases from J, the gap between germline ends came to 15 bases. The CDR3 spans 14 residues. The CDR3 bases are TGTGCCACCAGCCGCTCGGTGGTAGAGGATACGCAGTATTTT. Translation: CATSRSVVEDTQYF.